The 25 T cell receptor beta chains listed next were all sequenced from one sample in a study of beta chain features in type 1 diabetes (dated by TCRdb to between 2018 and 2020). Overall study outcomes, separate from this receptor: Type 1 diabetes patients showed a moderate but significant shortening of TCRB CDR3 length in all four CD4+ subsets.

Libraries were built with the immunoSEQ multiplex PCR assay. The entire isolated RNA was reverse transcribed using the High Capacity cDNA Reverse Transcription Kit, and thus expressed TCRB transcripts were sequenced. TCRdb took over this immuneACCESS table, retaining in-frame rearrangements with V and J assigned. Such tables are incomplete; in checked studies, under half of the missing clones stem from an unresolved V gene, and the remainder is unexplained. A total of about 340,000 clones appear in this sample, about a tenth of them only once. The ten most abundant clones make up 1% of the sample. Their specific antigens are unknown. The specimen was central memory CD4+ T cells from blood. The receptors were gathered from a man aged 25-40 years with type 1 diabetes.

This chain uses TRBV11-2 with TRBJ1-1; TRBD1 is a possible D gene (5 bases). The CDR3 spans 18 residues. V lost 5 bases to trimming and J lost 4 bases, with 26 bases between them. Germline V gives CDR1 SGHAT, CDR2 FQNNGV. The CDR3 region has the DNA TGTGCCAGCAGCCTCCCCCCCGGGGGGTTGGGAATGAGCACTGAAGCTTTCTTT. Translating gives CASSLPPGGLGMSTEAFF.

The table lists this clone with many counts. The rearrangement uses TRBV7-9 and TRBJ2-2; D is perhaps TRBD1 (5 bases). The germline gives CDR1 SEHNR, CDR2 FQNEAQ (reference sequence). CDR3 length equals 13 residues. V lost 6 bases and J lost 4, with 9 bases in between. CDR3 amino acids: CASRRDSTGELFF. CDR3 DNA: TGTGCCAGCAGACGCGACAGCACCGGGGAGCTGTTTTTT.

In this sample, this clone turned up a few times. The CDR3 DNA follows: TGCGCCAGCAGTGAGTCGAAGAGAGGCGAAGCTTTCTTT. Translating gives CASSESKRGEAFF. J is TRBJ1-1 and V is TRBV10-1; D gene ambiguous. The germline CDR1 and CDR2 sequences are WNHNN and SYGVQD (reference sequence). The CDR3 loop spans 13 amino acids. V lost 0 bases, J lost 8 bases, and 10 bases lay in between.

The rearrangement links TRBV28 to TRBJ2-3; 9 bases match TRBD2. Trimming removed 5 bases from V and 8 bases from J; junction bases left unmatched: 14. Germline CDR1 MDHEN, CDR2 SYDVKM. This CDR3 comprises 16 residues. This CDR3 is CASSIYSGGSRGTQYF. CDR3 sequence (DNA): TGTGCCAGCAGTATCTACAGCGGGGGGTCCCGGGGTACGCAGTATTTT.

This clone came up a few times. With only one base between it and a far larger clone, this is likely a read error. The J gene is TRBJ2-6, the V gene TRBV7-2; the D gene is possibly TRBD1 (6 bases). The V gene lost 7 bases and the J gene lost 0 bases, with 19 bases spanning the gap. The CDR3 length is 18 residues. Germline assignment: CDR1 SGHTA and CDR2 FQGNSA. This CDR3 reads CASTPNLGRGSGANVLTF. The CDR3, as DNA: TGTGCCAGCACCCCTAACCTCGGCAGGGGCTCTGGGGCCAACGTCCTGACTTTC.

A few counts support this clone. The V and J genes are TRBV6-1 and TRBJ1-4; D gene unclear. This CDR3 comprises 14 residues. V lost 5 bases and J 8 bases, leaving 15 bases between the germline ends. Per the germline V gene, CDR1 is MNHNS and CDR2 is SASEGT. The CDR3 sequence is CASSTWSGREKLFF. DNA for the CDR3: TGTGCCAGCAGTACCTGGTCTGGTAGGGAAAAACTGTTTTTT.

This chain links TRBV12-2 with TRBJ1-1; the tabulated D call, TRBD1, remains unverified against the DNA. TRBV12-2 is tagged as a pseudogene. The length of the CDR3 is 18 residues. CDR3 region: CASRFSTADRVPDPEAFF. The DNA for the CDR3 is TGTGCAAGTCGCTTTTCCACCGCCGACAGGGTCCCCGACCCTGAAGCTTTCTTT.

The chain couples TRBV5-1 to TRBJ2-5; 14 bases fit TRBD2. The CDR3 is 17 amino acids. Germline CDR1 and CDR2: SGHRS and YFSETQ. J gave up 0 bases and V 5 bases, and 6 bases lay outside the gene matches. The CDR3 protein is CASRRGTSGGDQETQYF. The CDR3 nucleotides are TGCGCCAGCAGACGAGGGACTAGCGGGGGAGACCAAGAGACCCAGTACTTC.

In the case of this clone: The junction departs from germline at one end; a sequencing error may be responsible. V gene TRBV2 combines with J gene TRBJ1-1, with D hard to call. This CDR3 is built from 12 residues. Germline CDR1 SNHLY, CDR2 FYNNEI. The CDR3 DNA is TGTGCCAGCCGTGAGGGAAACACTGAAGCTTTCTTT. Translation: CASREGNTEAFF.

This clone turned up a few times. The rearrangement uses TRBV5-6 and TRBJ2-4, with 7 bases that match TRBD2. The CDR3 covers 13 residues. The germline V gene encodes CDR1 SGHDT and CDR2 YYEEEE. With V trimmed by 2 bases and J by 7 bases, 3 bases remained unmatched. CDR3 coding DNA: TGTGCCAGCAGCTTCCCCGGGGGGAACATTCAGTACTTC. It encodes CASSFPGGNIQYF.

This sequence joins TRBV27 and TRBJ2-7, with D perhaps TRBD2 (7 bases). The V gene lost 0 bases and the J gene lost 4 bases, with 13 bases spanning the gap. This CDR3 has 15 amino acids. The germline CDR1 and CDR2 sequences are MNHEY and SMNVEV (reference sequence). As DNA, the CDR3 is TGTGCCAGCAGTTTATCGGGGGGGGCCGGGTACGAGCAGTACTTC. Translating it yields CASSLSGGAGYEQYF.

This clone appeared a few times. The chain employs TRBV6-1 and TRBJ2-5; 10 bases agree with TRBD2. Trimming cost V 6 bases and J 6 bases; bases outside gene matches: 10. Per the germline V gene, CDR1 is MNHNS and CDR2 is SASEGT. The CDR3 runs to 15 residues. The CDR3 nucleotides are TGTGCCAGCAGAGCCGGACTAGCGGCTGGGCAGACCCAGTACTTC. Protein product: CASRAGLAAGQTQYF.

The chain is built from TRBV5-1 and TRBJ2-3; 7 bases map to TRBD2. This CDR3 comprises 13 residues. Germline-derived CDR1 and CDR2 are SGHRS and YFSETQ. The junction had 4 bases not matched to a gene; V was cut back by 8 bases and J by 1 base. The CDR3 DNA sequence: TGCGCCAGTGCGGGGGACCGCACAGATACGCAGTATTTT. This codes for CASAGDRTDTQYF. Supplemented by reference TRBV5-1 and TRBJ2-3, the full variable domain reads KAGVTQTPRYLIKTRGQQVTLSCSPISGHRSVSWYQQTPGQGLQFLFEYFSETQRNKGNFPGRFSGRQFSNSRSEMNVSTLELGDSALYLCASAGDRTDTQYFGPGTRLTVL.

The chain joins TRBV29-1 to TRBJ2-3; a weak D match, TRBD1 (6 bases). The CDR3 contains 12 residues. V lost 6 bases and J lost 2, with 9 bases in between. Germline CDR1 is SQVTM and CDR2 is ANQGSEA. DNA for the CDR3: TGCAGCGTCACAGGGTCCACAGATACGCAGTATTTT. Its translation is CSVTGSTDTQYF.

This chain links TRBV19 with TRBJ2-1; TRBD2 matches at 9 bases. J gave up 9 bases and V 7 bases, and 10 bases lay outside the gene matches. The CDR3 runs to 14 residues. CDR1 LNHDA and CDR2 SQIVND come from the germline V gene (reference sequence). As DNA, the CDR3 is TGTGCCAGTATTGGCCAGCGGGGGGCGGGTGAGCAGTTCTTC. It yields the protein CASIGQRGAGEQFF. Full variable domain (remainder filled in from reference TRBV19 and TRBJ2-1): DGGITQSPKYLFRKEGQNVTLSCEQNLNHDAMYWYRQDPGQGLRLIYYSQIVNDFQKGDIAEGYSVSREKKESFPLTVTSAQKNPTAFYLCASIGQRGAGEQFFGPGTRLTVL.

This clone was seen only a few times. The same CDR3 can be traced to other DNA sequences in this sample. J is TRBJ2-5 and V is TRBV5-1; no clear D gene. V lost 0 bases, J lost 1 base, and 4 bases lay in between. Looked up from germline, CDR1 is SGHRS and CDR2 is YFSETQ. This CDR3 has 13 amino acids. The CDR3 DNA sequence: TGCGCCAGCAGCTTGGTTCCCCAAGAGACCCAGTACTTC. It encodes CASSLVPQETQYF.

This clone appeared a few times. This chain connects TRBV6-5 to TRBJ2-1; D might be TRBD2 (6 bases). The CDR3 totals 15 residues. Trimming removed 6 bases at V and 10 bases at J, with 22 bases between. Germline assignment: CDR1 MNHEY and CDR2 SVGAGI. The CDR3 nucleotides read TGTGCCAGCAGACGTGCGGGCCTATCCGGGGGAGAGCAGTTCTTC. This sequence encodes CASRRAGLSGGEQFF.

V is TRBV6-6 and J is TRBJ1-5, with TRBD1 identical over 7 bases. Germline CDR1 is MNHNY and CDR2 is SVGAGI (reference sequence). V was clipped by 6 bases and J by 3 bases; unmatched bases: 5. The CDR3 spans 14 residues. CDR3 region: CASRLTGDNQPQHF. CDR3 coding DNA: TGTGCCAGCAGACTAACAGGGGACAATCAGCCCCAGCATTTT.

The J gene is TRBJ1-5, the V gene TRBV7-2; D not resolved. V was cut by 2 bases and J by 1 base, with 6 bases left in between. This CDR3 has 14 residues. Germline CDR1 SGHTA, CDR2 FQGNSA. The CDR3 DNA follows: TGTGCCAGCAGCTTATTACCCAGCAATCAGCCCCAGCATTTT. It is translated as CASSLLPSNQPQHF.

This clone was observed many times. This rearrangement joins TRBV27 to TRBJ2-5; D could derive from TRBD1 or TRBD2 (5 bases each). Germline values: CDR1 MNHEY, CDR2 SMNVEV (reference sequence). V dropped 1 base and J dropped 5 bases, with 11 bases sitting between them. The CDR3 runs 14 residues. The CDR3 DNA reads TGTGCCAGCAGTTTATGGCAGGGCGGGGAGACCCAGTACTTC. This encodes CASSLWQGGETQYF.

This clone was detected many times. The V gene is TRBV10-1, the J gene TRBJ2-1, with D perhaps matching TRBD2 (5 bases). The V end was cut by 4 bases, the J end by 6 bases, with 13 bases between. The length of the CDR3 is 14 residues. Per germline, CDR1 WNHNN and CDR2 SYGVQD (reference sequence). CDR3 amino acids: CASSGPGIGNEQFF. The CDR3 DNA sequence: TGCGCCAGCAGTGGTCCGGGGATTGGCAATGAGCAGTTCTTC.

V and J are TRBV11-2 and TRBJ2-7; TRBD2 aligns across 8 bases. Trimming took 5 bases from V and 6 from J; bases not matched to a gene: 12. CDR1 SGHAT and CDR2 FQNNGV come from the germline V gene. The CDR3 is 15 amino acids. The CDR3 region is CASSLLAGDFGEQYF. As DNA, the CDR3 is TGTGCCAGCAGCCTCCTAGCGGGTGACTTTGGCGAGCAGTACTTC.

This clone was seen only a few times. The chain has TRBV9 and TRBJ2-3; TRBD2 might be the D (5 bases). The length of the CDR3 is 15 residues. Germline V gene lookup returns CDR1 SGDLS and CDR2 YYNGEE. The V end lost 0 bases, the J end lost 7 bases, and 15 bases lay between the germline ends. CDR3 in amino acids: CASSVDLSSANTQYF. The CDR3 nucleotides are TGTGCCAGCAGCGTAGATTTGAGTAGCGCGAATACGCAGTATTTT.

The CDR3 nucleotides read TGTGCCAGTAGTAGGGACACCCTTGGAAGCACTGAAGCTTTCTTT. Protein product: CASSRDTLGSTEAFF. The rearrangement uses TRBV19 and TRBJ1-1, with D possibly being TRBD1 (6 bases). Trimming removed 4 bases from V and 4 bases from J, with 16 bases in between. The CDR3 sequence is 15 residues long. The germline V gene has CDR1 LNHDA and CDR2 SQIVND (reference sequence).

The chain recombines TRBV7-2 with TRBJ1-1, with TRBD1 matching over 9 bases. Germline CDR1 SGHTA, CDR2 FQGNSA. CDR3 length equals 14 residues. The V segment lost 5 bases and the J segment 2 bases; nucleotides outside the gene matches: 3. CDR3 DNA sequence: TGTGCCAGCAGCCGGGACAGGGCCAACACTGAAGCTTTCTTT. Translating it yields CASSRDRANTEAFF.